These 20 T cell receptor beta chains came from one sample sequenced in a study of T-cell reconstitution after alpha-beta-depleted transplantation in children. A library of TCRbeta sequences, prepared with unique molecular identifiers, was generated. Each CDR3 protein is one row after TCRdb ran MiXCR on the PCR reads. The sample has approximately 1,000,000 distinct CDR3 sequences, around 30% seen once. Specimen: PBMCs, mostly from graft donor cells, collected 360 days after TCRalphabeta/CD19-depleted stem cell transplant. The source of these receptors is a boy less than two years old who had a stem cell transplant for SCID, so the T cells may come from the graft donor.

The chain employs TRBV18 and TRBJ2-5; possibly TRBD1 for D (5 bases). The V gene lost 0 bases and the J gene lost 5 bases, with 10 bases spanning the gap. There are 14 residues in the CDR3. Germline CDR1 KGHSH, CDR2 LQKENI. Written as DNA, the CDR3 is TGTGCCAGCTCACCACCTAGGGGCCCCGAGACCCAGTACTTC. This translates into CASSPPRGPETQYF.

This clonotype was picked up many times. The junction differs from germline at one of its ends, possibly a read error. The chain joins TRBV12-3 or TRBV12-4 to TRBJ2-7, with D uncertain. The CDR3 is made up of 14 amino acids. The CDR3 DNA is TGTGCCAGCAGTTTGGGCAAGGTCTCCTACGAGCAGTACTTT. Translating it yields CASSLGKVSYEQYF.

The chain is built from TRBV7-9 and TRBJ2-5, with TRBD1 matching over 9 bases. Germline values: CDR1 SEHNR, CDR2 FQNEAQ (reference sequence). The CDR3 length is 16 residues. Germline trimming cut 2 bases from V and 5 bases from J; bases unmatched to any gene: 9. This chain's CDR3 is CASSLMRQGGLETQYF. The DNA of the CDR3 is TGTGCCAGCAGCTTAATGAGACAGGGGGGGCTCGAGACCCAGTACTTC.

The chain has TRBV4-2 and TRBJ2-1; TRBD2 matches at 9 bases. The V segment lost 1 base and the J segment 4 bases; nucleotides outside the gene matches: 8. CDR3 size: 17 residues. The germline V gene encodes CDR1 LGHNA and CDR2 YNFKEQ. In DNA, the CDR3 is TGTGCCAGCAGCCAAGTCCCCCTAGCGGGAATTTACAATGAGCAGTTCTTC. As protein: CASSQVPLAGIYNEQFF.

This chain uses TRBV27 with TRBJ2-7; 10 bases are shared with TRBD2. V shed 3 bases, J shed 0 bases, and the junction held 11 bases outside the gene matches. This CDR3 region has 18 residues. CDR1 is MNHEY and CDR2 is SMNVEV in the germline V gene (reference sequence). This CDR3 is CASSFRGDSGGNSYEQYF. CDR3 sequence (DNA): TGTGCCAGCAGTTTCCGAGGTGATAGCGGGGGGAACTCCTACGAGCAGTACTTC.

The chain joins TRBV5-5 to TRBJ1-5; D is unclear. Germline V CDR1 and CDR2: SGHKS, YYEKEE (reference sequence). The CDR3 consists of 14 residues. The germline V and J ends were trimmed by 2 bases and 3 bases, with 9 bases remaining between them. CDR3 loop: CASSFVGDNQPQHF. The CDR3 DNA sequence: TGTGCCAGCAGCTTTGTAGGAGACAATCAGCCCCAGCATTTT.

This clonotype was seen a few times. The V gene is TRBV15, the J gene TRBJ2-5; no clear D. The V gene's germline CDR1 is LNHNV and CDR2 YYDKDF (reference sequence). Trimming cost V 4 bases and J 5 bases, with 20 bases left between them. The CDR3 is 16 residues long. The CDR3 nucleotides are TGTGCCACCAGCACCTACCATGCCCAGACCGGGGAGACCCAGTACTTC. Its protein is CATSTYHAQTGETQYF. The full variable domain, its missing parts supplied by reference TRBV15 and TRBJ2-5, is DAMVIQNPRYQVTQFGKPVTLSCSQTLNHNVMYWYQQKSSQAPKLLFHYYDKDFNNEADTPDNFQSRRPNTSFCFLDIRSPGLGDTAMYLCATSTYHAQTGETQYFGPGTRLLVL.

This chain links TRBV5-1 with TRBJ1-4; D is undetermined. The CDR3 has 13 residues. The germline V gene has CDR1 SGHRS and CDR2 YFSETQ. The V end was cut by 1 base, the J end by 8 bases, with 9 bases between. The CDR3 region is CASSLNGVEKLFF. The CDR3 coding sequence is TGCGCCAGCAGCTTGAACGGTGTAGAAAAACTGTTTTTT.

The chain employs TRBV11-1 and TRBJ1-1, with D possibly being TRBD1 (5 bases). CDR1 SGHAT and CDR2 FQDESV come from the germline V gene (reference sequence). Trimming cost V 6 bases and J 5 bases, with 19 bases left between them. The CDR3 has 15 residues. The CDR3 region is CASSPAEGSGTEAFF. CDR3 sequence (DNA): TGTGCCAGCAGTCCCGCGGAGGGGTCGGGGACTGAAGCTTTCTTT.

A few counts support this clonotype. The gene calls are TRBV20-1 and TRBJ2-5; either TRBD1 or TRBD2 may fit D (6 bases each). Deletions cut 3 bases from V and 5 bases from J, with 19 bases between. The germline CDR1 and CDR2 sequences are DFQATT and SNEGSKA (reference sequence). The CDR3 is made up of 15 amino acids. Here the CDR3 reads CSASRVGGLQETQYF. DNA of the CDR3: TGCAGTGCTAGTAGGGTGGGGGGCCTCCAGGAGACCCAGTACTTC.

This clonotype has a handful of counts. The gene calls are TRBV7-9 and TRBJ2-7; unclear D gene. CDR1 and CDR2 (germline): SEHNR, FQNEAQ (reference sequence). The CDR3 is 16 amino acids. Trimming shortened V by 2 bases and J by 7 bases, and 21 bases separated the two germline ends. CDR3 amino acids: CASSLPELTSLGEQYF. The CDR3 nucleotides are TGTGCCAGCAGCTTACCGGAGTTAACATCGCTAGGAGAGCAGTACTTC.

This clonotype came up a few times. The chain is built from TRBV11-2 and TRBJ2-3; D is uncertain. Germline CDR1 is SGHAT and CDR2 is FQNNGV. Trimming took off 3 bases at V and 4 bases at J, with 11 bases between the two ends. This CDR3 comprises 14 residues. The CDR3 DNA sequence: TGTGCCAGCAGCTTGGATCGTCCCCCAGATACGCAGTATTTT. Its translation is CASSLDRPPDTQYF.

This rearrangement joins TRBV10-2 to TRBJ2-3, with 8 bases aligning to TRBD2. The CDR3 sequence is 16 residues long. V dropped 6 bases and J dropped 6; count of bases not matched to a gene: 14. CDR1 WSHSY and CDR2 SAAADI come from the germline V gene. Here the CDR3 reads CASSPEGRGAEDTQYF. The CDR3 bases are TGCGCCAGCAGCCCCGAGGGGCGGGGGGCGGAGGATACGCAGTATTTT.

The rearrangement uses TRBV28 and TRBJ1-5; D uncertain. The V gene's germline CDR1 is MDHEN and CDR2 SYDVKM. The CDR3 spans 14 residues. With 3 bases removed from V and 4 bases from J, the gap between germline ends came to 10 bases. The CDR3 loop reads CASSLRPTNQPQHF. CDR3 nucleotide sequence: TGTGCCAGCAGTTTGAGACCGACGAATCAGCCCCAGCATTTT.

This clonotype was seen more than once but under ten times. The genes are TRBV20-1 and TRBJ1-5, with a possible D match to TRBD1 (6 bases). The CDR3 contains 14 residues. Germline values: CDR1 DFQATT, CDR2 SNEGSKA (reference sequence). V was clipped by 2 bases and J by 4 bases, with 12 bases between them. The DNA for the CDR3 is TGCAGTGCTAGAAACGGGGGCCTTAATCAGCCCCAGCATTTT. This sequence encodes CSARNGGLNQPQHF.

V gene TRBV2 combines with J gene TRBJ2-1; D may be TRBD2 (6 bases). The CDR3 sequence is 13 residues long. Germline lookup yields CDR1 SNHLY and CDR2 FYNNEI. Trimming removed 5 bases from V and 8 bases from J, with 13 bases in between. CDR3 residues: CASSPSGDDEQFF. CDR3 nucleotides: TGTGCCAGCAGTCCCTCGGGGGACGATGAGCAGTTCTTC.

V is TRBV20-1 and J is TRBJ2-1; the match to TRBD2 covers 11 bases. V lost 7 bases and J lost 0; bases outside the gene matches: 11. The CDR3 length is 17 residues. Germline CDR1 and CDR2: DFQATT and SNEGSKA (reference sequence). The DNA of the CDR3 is TGCAGTGTCGCTAGCGGGGGGACTCAGAGCTCCTACAATGAGCAGTTCTTC. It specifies CSVASGGTQSSYNEQFF.

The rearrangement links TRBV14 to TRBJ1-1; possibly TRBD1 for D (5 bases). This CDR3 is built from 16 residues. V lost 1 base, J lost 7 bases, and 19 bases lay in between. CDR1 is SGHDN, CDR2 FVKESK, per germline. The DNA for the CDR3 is TGTGCCAGCAGCCAAGGATGGGGACGTTGGAAGAGTGAAGCTTTCTTT. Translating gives CASSQGWGRWKSEAFF.

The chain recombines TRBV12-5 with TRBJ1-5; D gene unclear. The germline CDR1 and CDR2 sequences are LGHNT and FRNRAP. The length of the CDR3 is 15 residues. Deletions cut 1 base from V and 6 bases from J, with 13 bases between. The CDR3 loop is CASGLALQGSQPQHF. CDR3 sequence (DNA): TGTGCTAGTGGTTTGGCCCTACAAGGGAGTCAGCCCCAGCATTTT.

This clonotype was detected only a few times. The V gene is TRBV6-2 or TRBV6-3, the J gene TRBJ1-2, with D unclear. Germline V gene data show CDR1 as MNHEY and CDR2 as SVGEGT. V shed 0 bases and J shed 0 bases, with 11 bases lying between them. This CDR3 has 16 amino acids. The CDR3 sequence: CASSYSNGTPNYGYTF. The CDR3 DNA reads TGTGCCAGCAGTTACTCGAATGGCACTCCTAACTATGGCTACACCTTC.